These T cell receptor beta chains were read from a single sample in a study of shared clonotypes between healthy human individuals. Profiling relied on immunoSEQ multiplex PCR, and the TCRdb table lists in-frame clones only, not all of them. The sample lists some 240,000 clones; 50% to 75% were seen once. The sequencing sample was made of memory CD4+ T cells sorted from blood. The receptors stem from a young man in good health. The CDR3 runs from the conserved cysteine through the conserved F or W. D genes are given only for firm matches. Part of the rows lack a size; the others show once, few, many or a class for expanded clones.

v_call	j_call	d_call	clone_size	cdr3_aa	cdr3_nt
TRBV7-2	TRBJ1-5	NA	NA	CASSPGTVNQPQHF	TGTGCCAGCAGCCCAGGGACGGTCAATCAGCCCCAGCATTTT
TRBV9	TRBJ2-7	TRBD2	NA	CASTEGLAETYEQYF	TGTGCCAGCACAGAGGGACTAGCGGAAACCTACGAGCAGTACTTC
TRBV6-1	TRBJ1-5	TRBD1	many	CASTVGGGQPQHF	TGTGCCAGCACGGTAGGGGGCGGTCAGCCCCAGCATTTT
TRBV28	TRBJ2-1	NA	NA	CASRGEAGLPPYNEQFF	TGTGCCAGCAGGGGTGAAGCGGGCCTACCCCCCTACAATGAGCAGTTCTTC
TRBV6-1	TRBJ2-5	NA	NA	CASSDYGETQYF	TGTGCCAGCAGTGACTACGGCGAGACCCAGTACTTC
TRBV2	TRBJ2-7	TRBD1	many	CATGQGLYEQYF	TGTGCCACGGGACAGGGTCTCTACGAGCAGTACTTC
TRBV6-1	TRBJ2-2	NA	NA	CASREWMGELFF	TGTGCCAGCAGGGAGTGGATGGGGGAGCTGTTTTTT
TRBV7-2	TRBJ2-1	TRBD2	NA	CASSLARLAAGVLNEQFF	TGTGCCAGCAGCTTAGCGCGTCTTGCAGCGGGAGTGTTAAATGAGCAGTTCTTC
TRBV10-3	TRBJ1-2	NA	NA	CATPGDRNYGYTF	TGTGCCACCCCAGGGGACCGTAACTATGGCTACACCTTC
TRBV5-6	TRBJ1-5	NA	once	CASSPFLGDSQHF	TGTGCCAGCAGCCCCTTTTTGGGGGATTCCCAGCATTTT
TRBV6-5	TRBJ1-4	NA	NA	CASSYSEQPNEKLFF	TGTGCCAGCAGTTACTCGGAACAGCCTAATGAAAAACTGTTTTTT
TRBV9	TRBJ1-5	NA	NA	CASSAQGGEGQPQHF	TGTGCCAGCAGCGCACAAGGTGGAGAGGGTCAGCCCCAGCATTTT
TRBV5-8	TRBJ1-5	NA	NA	CASSLAGGNNQPQHF	TGTGCCAGCAGCTTAGCTGGGGGAAACAATCAGCCCCAGCATTTT
TRBV7-2	TRBJ1-5	TRBD1	NA	CASSPYRGPQPQHF	TGTGCCAGCAGCCCGTACAGGGGGCCCCAGCCCCAGCATTTT
TRBV7-8	TRBJ2-7	TRBD2	NA	CASSFGRGLADFF	TGTGCCAGCAGCTTCGGTCGGGGACTAGCGGACTTCTTC
TRBV27	TRBJ1-4	NA	few	CASSSQGFEKLFF	TGTGCCAGCAGTTCGCAGGGTTTCGAAAAACTGTTTTTT
TRBV11-1	TRBJ2-7	NA	NA	CASSSFEGYEQYF	TGTGCCAGCAGCAGCTTTGAGGGCTACGAGCAGTACTTC
TRBV5-4	TRBJ2-5	NA	NA	CASSLHRETQYF	TGTGCCAGCAGCTTGCATCGTGAGACCCAGTACTTC
TRBV5-1	TRBJ2-7	NA	NA	CASSGDGKAYEQYF	TGCGCCAGCAGCGGGGACGGTAAAGCCTACGAGCAGTACTTC
TRBV5-4	TRBJ2-7	NA	NA	CASSEARGAGGEQYF	TGTGCCAGCAGTGAAGCTCGGGGGGCTGGCGGGGAGCAGTACTTC
TRBV28	TRBJ2-7	NA	NA	CASSRSGRISYEQYF	TGTGCCAGCAGTCGGAGCGGGCGCATCTCCTACGAGCAGTACTTC
TRBV5-1	TRBJ1-4	TRBD1	NA	CASRSGGSTNEKLFF	TGCGCCAGCAGGTCAGGGGGTAGTACTAATGAAAAACTGTTTTTT
TRBV7-2	TRBJ2-1	TRBD2	NA	CASSYLAGNEQFF	TGTGCCAGCAGCTATCTAGCGGGAAATGAGCAGTTCTTC
TRBV6-5	TRBJ1-4	NA	NA	CASSYGGARNEKLFF	TGTGCCAGCAGTTACGGGGGGGCAAGGAATGAAAAACTGTTTTTT
TRBV5-1	TRBJ1-1	NA	NA	CASSLMVSNTEAFF	TGCGCCAGCAGCTTGATGGTCTCGAACACTGAAGCTTTCTTT
TRBV7-6	TRBJ2-3	NA	few	CASSRMGDTQYF	TGTGCCAGCAGCCGAATGGGGGATACGCAGTATTTT
TRBV9	TRBJ1-3	NA	once	CASSVEADSGNTIYF	TGTGCCAGCAGCGTAGAGGCTGACTCTGGAAACACCATATATTTT
TRBV5-4	TRBJ2-3	NA	few	CASSRGGPGTDTQYF	TGTGCCAGCAGCCGCGGAGGGCCCGGCACAGATACGCAGTATTTT
TRBV6-1	TRBJ2-5	TRBD1	NA	CASSGGDRKETQYF	TGTGCCAGCAGTGGGGGGGACAGGAAAGAGACCCAGTACTTC
TRBV11-2	TRBJ2-1	NA	NA	CASSLSAWDNEQFF	TGTGCCAGCAGCTTAAGCGCCTGGGATAATGAGCAGTTCTTC
TRBV19	TRBJ2-5	NA	NA	CASSIRAGQETQYF	TGTGCCAGTAGTATCAGGGCAGGTCAAGAGACCCAGTACTTC
TRBV27	TRBJ2-2	NA	few	CASSRKDTGELFF	TGTGCCAGCAGTCGCAAGGACACCGGGGAGCTGTTTTTT
TRBV7-9	TRBJ2-5	TRBD1	NA	CASRTDRGRREETQYF	TGTGCCAGCAGGACTGACAGGGGGCGCCGGGAAGAGACCCAGTACTTC
TRBV6-6	TRBJ2-5	NA	few	CASSYSQGQETQYF	TGTGCCAGCAGTTACTCCCAGGGTCAAGAGACCCAGTACTTC
TRBV28	TRBJ2-2	TRBD1	NA	CASSYGTGQNTGELFF	TGTGCCAGCAGCTATGGGACAGGCCAGAACACCGGGGAGCTGTTTTTT
TRBV7-8	TRBJ1-3	NA	NA	CASSVRGYGNTIYF	TGTGCCAGCAGCGTCAGGGGATACGGAAACACCATATATTTT
TRBV6-1	TRBJ2-7	TRBD2	NA	CASSTGEGLYEQYF	TGTGCCAGCAGTACGGGGGAGGGCCTATACGAGCAGTACTTC
TRBV5-4	TRBJ2-6	NA	NA	CASSLSGGANVLTF	TGTGCCAGCAGCTTGTCCGGAGGGGCCAACGTCCTGACTTTC
TRBV18	TRBJ2-1	TRBD2	many	CASSPTLAGGTYNEQFF	TGTGCCAGCTCACCTACTTTAGCGGGAGGGACCTACAATGAGCAGTTCTTC
TRBV5-6	TRBJ2-1	TRBD2	NA	CASSLGRLAASSYNEQFF	TGTGCCAGCAGCTTGGGGCGGCTAGCGGCAAGCTCCTACAATGAGCAGTTCTTC
TRBV6-5	TRBJ2-1	NA	NA	CASRPTGQNNEQFF	TGTGCCAGCAGACCCACAGGACAGAACAATGAGCAGTTCTTC
TRBV28	TRBJ2-1	TRBD2	NA	CASSQLGSGRLNEQFF	TGTGCCAGCAGTCAACTGGGTAGCGGGAGACTCAATGAGCAGTTCTTC
TRBV5-6	TRBJ2-1	TRBD2	NA	CASSLALGGLAGNEQFF	TGTGCCAGCAGCTTGGCCCTGGGTGGACTAGCGGGCAATGAGCAGTTCTTC
TRBV28	TRBJ2-1	TRBD2	NA	CASSRASGRAGEQFF	TGTGCCAGCAGTAGGGCTAGCGGGAGGGCAGGTGAGCAGTTCTTC
TRBV5-4	TRBJ2-3	TRBD2	few	CASSLASVLAGASGDTQYF	TGTGCCAGCAGCTTGGCCTCGGTACTAGCGGGAGCATCTGGAGATACGCAGTATTTT
TRBV6-6	TRBJ2-7	TRBD1	few	CASSRGNSYEQYF	TGTGCCAGCAGCAGGGGGAACTCCTACGAGCAGTACTTC
TRBV5-8	TRBJ2-7	TRBD2	NA	CASSFGLAGVSEQYF	TGTGCCAGCAGCTTCGGACTAGCGGGAGTTTCCGAGCAGTACTTC
TRBV5-1	TRBJ2-7	NA	NA	CASSSLTDSYEQYF	TGCGCCAGCAGCTCCCTGACGGACTCCTACGAGCAGTACTTC
TRBV29-1	TRBJ1-4	TRBD1	NA	CSVEGGDRIKANEKLFF	TGCAGCGTTGAAGGAGGGGACAGAATAAAGGCTAATGAAAAACTGTTTTTT
TRBV2	TRBJ2-7	NA	NA	CASSVGQRTYEQYF	TGTGCCAGCAGTGTGGGTCAGCGAACCTACGAGCAGTACTTC
TRBV6-5	TRBJ2-7	NA	many	CASSYSALGSYEQYF	TGTGCCAGCAGTTACTCGGCTCTCGGGTCCTACGAGCAGTACTTC
TRBV28	TRBJ2-3	NA	NA	CASSFRDSTQYF	TGTGCCAGCAGTTTCCGGGACTCGACACAGTATTTT
TRBV19	TRBJ2-5	NA	NA	CASSISGAGPYQETQYF	TGTGCCAGTAGTATTTCCGGGGCCGGCCCCTACCAAGAGACCCAGTACTTC
TRBV7-3	TRBJ2-1	TRBD2	NA	CASKAGAHNEQFF	TGTGCCTCAAAAGCGGGAGCGCACAATGAGCAGTTCTTC
TRBV9	TRBJ1-5	NA	few	CANPYGTQGTYSNQPQHF	TGTGCCAACCCGTACGGAACCCAGGGGACCTATAGCAATCAGCCCCAGCATTTT
TRBV2	TRBJ2-3	TRBD1	few	CASSLYRGSTDTQYF	TGTGCCAGCAGTTTATACAGGGGGAGCACAGATACGCAGTATTTT